One and the same sample provided the 26 T cell receptor beta chains below, sequenced in a study of cytomegalovirus exposure and HLA in healthy donors. 60 Vbeta and 13 Jbeta primers were used in PCR. Libraries were prepared by immunoSEQ multiplex PCR; TCRdb keeps only in-frame clonotypes and omits some of them. Of under 70,000 clones in the sample, roughly 74% were seen once. Sample: PBMCs. The receptors were sampled from a middle-aged man in good health and CMV-seropositive.

The V gene is TRBV6-5, the J gene TRBJ2-5, with TRBD2 as a possible D gene (6 bases). Germline V gene lookup returns CDR1 MNHEY and CDR2 SVGAGI. Trimming cost V 0 bases and J 5 bases, with 10 bases left between them. The CDR3 runs 14 residues. CDR3 bases: TGTGCCAGCAGTTACTCCAGCGGGCGGGAGACCCAGTACTTC. Translated: CASSYSSGRETQYF.

The chain recombines TRBV4-2 with TRBJ1-2, with 7 bases aligning to TRBD1. V was pared by 0 bases and J by 14 bases, with 15 bases of the junction left unmatched. This CDR3 region has 15 residues. Germline CDR1 is LGHNA and CDR2 is YNFKEQ. CDR3 loop: CASSQDPDRVSSKTF. CDR3 nucleotides: TGTGCCAGCAGCCAAGATCCCGACAGGGTGTCAAGCAAAACCTTC.

V gene TRBV5-1 combines with J gene TRBJ1-1, with 10 bases aligning to TRBD1. Unmatched junction bases numbered 3, after V lost 4 bases and J lost 3 bases. Looked up from germline, CDR1 is SGHRS and CDR2 is YFSETQ. The CDR3 is 14 residues long. In DNA, the CDR3 is TGCGCCAGCAGCATCGGACAGGGGGACACTGAAGCTTTCTTT. Protein: CASSIGQGDTEAFF.

The chain has TRBV30 and TRBJ1-6, with D uncertain. Germline CDR1 and CDR2: GTSNPN and SVGIG (reference sequence). The length of the CDR3 is 13 residues. V was pared by 4 bases and J by 3 bases, with 7 bases between. The CDR3 DNA reads TGTGCCTGGAACTTAATCTATAATTCACCCCTCCACTTT. Its translation is CAWNLIYNSPLHF.

The chain recombines TRBV5-6 with TRBJ2-3, with TRBD2 matching over 11 bases. The germline V gene has CDR1 SGHDT and CDR2 YYEEEE. V trimming: 2 bases; J trimming: 4 bases; junction bases outside the gene matches: 0. This CDR3 comprises 14 residues. In nucleotides, the CDR3 is TGTGCCAGCAGCTTACTAGCGGGGGCAGATACGCAGTATTTT. Translated: CASSLLAGADTQYF.

The gene calls are TRBV10-3 and TRBJ2-7; D remains unclear. Trimming took off 8 bases at V and 0 bases at J, with 11 bases between the two ends. The germline gives CDR1 ENHRY, CDR2 SYGVKD. The CDR3 has 13 residues. Written as DNA, the CDR3 is TGTGCCATCCGCTACGGGTCCTCCTACGAGCAGTACTTC. It encodes CAIRYGSSYEQYF.

The V call is TRBV29-1, the J call TRBJ1-3, with D tentatively TRBD1 (6 bases). Germline-derived CDR1 and CDR2 are SQVTM and ANQGSEA. The V end was cut by 4 bases, the J end by 0 bases, with 7 bases between. This CDR3 contains 13 residues. The CDR3 sequence: CSVGTASGNTIYF. The CDR3 nucleotides are TGCAGCGTTGGGACAGCCTCTGGAAACACCATATATTTT.

The V and J genes are TRBV7-8 and TRBJ2-3; D is unresolved. The germline V and J ends were trimmed by 5 bases and 0 bases, with 6 bases remaining between them. Germline CDR1 is SGHVS and CDR2 is FQNEAQ. The CDR3 contains 13 residues. The CDR3 DNA reads as TGTGCCAGCAGCCCCTCTAGCACAGATACGCAGTATTTT. As protein: CASSPSSTDTQYF.

This rearrangement joins TRBV10-3 to TRBJ2-3, with 12 positions matching TRBD2. V was clipped by 10 bases and J by 3 bases; unmatched bases: 5. The length of the CDR3 is 14 residues. CDR1 and CDR2 from the germline V gene are ENHRY and SYGVKD. CDR3 DNA: TGTGCCACTAGACTAGCGGGGGAAACAGATACGCAGTATTTT. Protein sequence: CATRLAGETDTQYF.

The rearrangement joins TRBV5-6 to TRBJ1-6, with 8 bases matching TRBD1. The CDR3 sequence is 15 residues long. V shed 6 bases and J 7 bases; nucleotides not matched to a gene: 9. The germline CDR1 and CDR2 sequences are SGHDT and YYEEEE. CDR3 loop: CASNRRDRWNSPLHF. The CDR3 bases are TGTGCCAGCAATAGGCGGGACAGGTGGAATTCACCCCTCCACTTT.

The chain employs TRBV21-1 and TRBJ2-2; the DNA was not used to check the table's D call, TRBD1. TRBV21-1 counts as a pseudogene. CDR3 length equals 18 residues. The CDR3 here is CASSKGWTVSANTGELFF. The CDR3 coding sequence is TGTGCCAGCAGCAAAGGCTGGACAGTGTCCGCGAACACCGGGGAGCTGTTTTTT.

This chain uses TRBV4-2 with TRBJ1-4, with D tentatively TRBD1 (6 bases). Trimming left V 0 bases short and J 10 bases short, with 12 bases between. Germline V gives CDR1 LGHNA, CDR2 YNFKEQ. The CDR3 extends over 14 amino acids. The CDR3 sequence: CASSQDRGGGKLFF. The CDR3 region has the DNA TGTGCCAGCAGCCAAGATCGAGGGGGTGGAAAACTGTTTTTT.

This chain links TRBV6-1 with TRBJ2-7, with TRBD2 as a possible D gene (6 bases). With 0 bases removed from V and 4 bases from J, the gap between germline ends came to 16 bases. Germline-derived CDR1 and CDR2 are MNHNS and SASEGT. This CDR3 has 16 residues. The CDR3 loop reads CASSEAYPGEAYEQYF. The CDR3 coding sequence is TGTGCCAGCAGTGAAGCCTACCCGGGAGAAGCTTACGAGCAGTACTTC.

The chain uses TRBV7-3 and TRBJ1-1; D not certain. There are 13 residues in the CDR3. V was shortened by 4 bases and J by 7 bases, with 13 bases between the two germline ends. CDR1 and CDR2 from the germline V gene are SGHTA and FQGTGA. The DNA of the CDR3 is TGTGCCAGCAGCTCAAGGGCAGGACTTGAAGCTTTCTTT. It codes for CASSSRAGLEAFF.

V usage is TRBV4-3 and J usage is TRBJ1-3; D call uncertain. CDR1 and CDR2 from the germline V gene are LGHNA and YSLEER. CDR3 length equals 16 residues. V gave up 1 base and J gave up 0 bases, with 10 bases separating them. The CDR3 bases are TGCGCCAGCAGCCAAGGAGTGAGGGCCTCTGGAAACACCATATATTTT. It is translated as CASSQGVRASGNTIYF.

This chain uses TRBV20-1 with TRBJ1-1, with D unresolved. The CDR3 consists of 11 residues. Trimming removed 2 bases at V and 4 bases at J, with 5 bases between. In germline, CDR1 is DFQATT, CDR2 SNEGSKA (reference sequence). Written as DNA, the CDR3 is TGCAGTGCTAGACACAGCACTGAAGCTTTCTTT. Its translation is CSARHSTEAFF.

The genes are TRBV15 and TRBJ2-5; D remains unclear. This CDR3 is built from 13 residues. V was cut by 3 bases and J by 7 bases, with 12 bases left in between. From germline, CDR1 is LNHNV and CDR2 YYDKDF (reference sequence). The CDR3: CATSRSLSGTQYF. CDR3 nucleotides: TGTGCCACCAGCAGGTCCCTATCAGGGACCCAGTACTTC.

The chain joins TRBV9 to TRBJ1-1, with a possible D match to TRBD1 (6 bases). Between the trimmed V and J ends, which lost 4 bases and 4 bases, there was a span of 17 bases. The CDR3 contains 15 residues. The germline V gene encodes CDR1 SGDLS and CDR2 YYNGEE. CDR3 protein: CASSPRQEMGTEAFF. Here the CDR3 DNA reads TGTGCCAGCAGCCCGCGACAGGAAATGGGCACTGAAGCTTTCTTT.

J is TRBJ2-1 and V is TRBV7-3, with a weak D call TRBD2 (5 bases). This CDR3 comprises 14 residues. Trimming stripped 1 base from V and 14 bases from J, with 18 bases between. Germline CDR1 SGHTA, CDR2 FQGTGA. In DNA, the CDR3 is TGTGCCAGCAGCTTAAGTGGTCGGGGTGGAGATAAGTTCTTC. It yields the protein CASSLSGRGGDKFF.

The sample holds one count of this clone. The rearrangement uses TRBV18 and TRBJ2-1; 9 bases are shared with TRBD1. CDR3 length: 13 residues. Germline CDR1 is KGHSH and CDR2 is LQKENI. Trimming at V came to 5 bases and at J to 7 bases, leaving 3 bases not matched to a gene. The CDR3 region has the DNA TGTGCCAGCTCATGGGACAGGGAGAATGAGCAGTTCTTC. Amino acids: CASSWDRENEQFF.

The chain couples TRBV18 to TRBJ1-3, with TRBD1 identical over 7 bases. CDR1 KGHSH and CDR2 LQKENI come from the germline V gene. This CDR3 has 14 amino acids. V shed 6 bases and J 6 bases; nucleotides not matched to a gene: 8. The CDR3, as DNA: TGTGCCAGCTCCCAGATCGACAGGGCAAACACCATATATTTT. Translation gives CASSQIDRANTIYF.

This chain uses TRBV18 with TRBJ1-3, with no clear D. V was trimmed by 7 bases and J by 2 bases, leaving 9 bases between them. The germline V gene encodes CDR1 KGHSH and CDR2 LQKENI. This CDR3 has 13 residues. CDR3 bases: TGTGCCAGCTTCCCCCCTCCTGGAAACACCATATATTTT. Its protein is CASFPPPGNTIYF.

The chain is built from TRBV19 and TRBJ1-2; 8 positions match TRBD1. The J segment lost 7 bases and the V segment lost 4 bases, leaving 11 bases of the junction unmatched. This CDR3 is built from 15 residues. Looked up from germline, CDR1 is LNHDA and CDR2 is SQIVND (reference sequence). CDR3 amino acids: CASSTTRQGQRGYTF. DNA of the CDR3: TGTGCCAGTAGTACTACCAGACAGGGGCAACGTGGCTACACCTTC.

The J gene is TRBJ2-7, the V gene TRBV29-1; the D gene is possibly TRBD2 (6 bases). Germline-derived CDR1 and CDR2 are SQVTM and ANQGSEA. V dropped 6 bases and J dropped 3 bases, with 18 bases sitting between them. The CDR3 runs 14 residues. DNA of the CDR3: TGCAGCGTGGCCCTTAGGGACTCGTTCTACGAGCAGTACTTC. It yields the protein CSVALRDSFYEQYF.

This clone has a handful of counts. V usage is TRBV7-6 and J usage is TRBJ1-4; D is ambiguous. Germline-derived CDR1 and CDR2 are SGHVS and FNYEAQ. This CDR3 is built from 14 residues. Trimming took 6 bases from V and 3 from J, leaving 11 bases between them. The chain's CDR3 is CASRQLGANEKLFF. The CDR3 DNA is TGTGCCAGCAGACAACTGGGCGCTAATGAAAAACTGTTTTTT.

V usage is TRBV5-4 and J usage is TRBJ1-1, with 7 bases identical to TRBD1. The V gene's germline CDR1 is SGHNT and CDR2 YYREEE (reference sequence). The CDR3 consists of 15 residues. V gave up 0 bases and J gave up 1 base; unmatched junction bases: 3. The CDR3 DNA is TGTGCCAGCAGCTTGGTCAGGGGGAAGAACACTGAAGCTTTCTTT. This translates into CASSLVRGKNTEAFF.